This TCR beta chain emerged from a study of beta chain features in type 1 diabetes. Study-level information: Analysis included around 110,000,000 sorted cells drawn from all samples.

This CDR3 spans 15 amino acids. V lost 2 bases, J lost 4 bases, and 14 bases lay in between. The germline CDR1 and CDR2 sequences are MDHEN and SYDVKM. This clone was counted once. Its antigen is undetermined. Expressed TCRB transcripts were sequenced, since all the RNA that had been isolated was reverse transcribed. Profiling relied on immunoSEQ multiplex PCR, and the TCRdb table lists in-frame clones only, not all of them. The data show under 300,000 clones, with 24% seen just once and around 0.011% held by the top ten. General study findings and limits: Shortening of TCRB CDR3s, moderate but significant, appeared in all four CD4+ subsets of Type 1 diabetes patients.

V usage is TRBV28 and J usage is TRBJ1-2; a possible D gene is TRBD1 (6 bases). Sequences were obtained from naive CD4+ T cells from blood. The receptor was derived from a woman younger than 45 with type 1 diabetes. CDR3 DNA sequence: TGTGCCAGCAGTTTACTCCAGGGGTTTGTCTATGGCTACACCTTC. Its translation: CASSLLQGFVYGYTF.